One TCR beta chain is described in this entry. Its specific antigen is unknown. No much larger clonotype is one base removed from it; base qualities were not supplied. The donors were healthy, HIV-negative adults with no recently reported acute infections or vaccinations. Every donor was a Caucasian adult living in Nashville, Tennessee, USA. Magnetic negative selection was used to enrich CD4+ T cells, after which naive cells were positively selected on CD45RA and the negative fraction became the memory subset. After blood collection by leukapheresis, PBMCs were isolated using Ficoll-Histopaque density gradient centrifugation and then cryopreserved in the vapor phase of liquid nitrogen. Analytical flow cytometry was used to check the purity and quantity of every magnetically sorted T cell population. Each sorted fraction had its genomic DNA isolated and then quantified by UV absorbance on a Nanodrop 2000c.

The sample belongs to a study of shared clonotypes between healthy human individuals (dated by TCRdb to 2018 to 2021). Turning to the overall study: The cohort included three men and a couple of women between 18 and 49 years of age. To increase sequencing depth and limit assay-specific biases, different laboratories used diverse techniques to prepare libraries and sequence TCR repertoires. Per donor, leukapheresis produced somewhere between about 0.9 and 9.5 billion PBMCs. Blood TCR repertoires of about 5 healthy adults were deeply sequenced to estimate repertoire size and the extent of clonotype sharing between individuals. For each donor, three plates each were used for CD4 naive and CD4 memory, two plates were used for CD8 naive, and one plate was used for CD8 memory.

The germline V gene (reference sequence) yields LNHNV for CDR1 and YYDKDF for CDR2. A distance of 17 bases separates the germline ends of V and J, which lose 5 bases and 13 bases respectively. CDR3 length: 13 amino acids, cysteine to phenylalanine. Only the CDR3 region is kept as DNA, spanning 39 bases read in frame from base 1. General findings and caveats noted by the study authors: Compared with non-shared clonotypes, clonotypes shared by all four sorted-subset donors had higher generation probabilities. Because the study included only a small number of donors, the genetic and exposure-history diversity represented was limited. Estimated clonotype richness was generally larger for naive than for memory subsets. Pairwise subsampling led to the expectation that sequencing depth would affect the degree of clonotype sharing among donors. Even with the large sequencing depth, rarefaction of the sorted-subset datasets indicated that sequencing was incomplete. When a handful of donors were compared, the shared fraction of clonotypes was roughly 4.8% for naive CD4, 3% to 4% for naive CD8, more than 2% for memory CD4, and 0.35% to 0.5% for memory CD8. Only blood was sampled, and tissue TCR repertoires likely differ from those in blood.

Using the deep immunoSEQ assay, multiplex PCR amplified TCR CDR3 regions from genomic DNA. Extracted genomic DNA from each cell subset was spread evenly across all wells of several immunoSEQ 96-well plates, with each plate serving as a replicate. For sorted subsets, roughly 200 ng of genomic DNA, equivalent to roughly 33,000 T cell genomes, went into each replicate PCR. The purified libraries were quantified using a Qubit 3.0 fluorometer, sized with a Bioanalyzer 2100, and then quantified again using the KAPA Library Quantification kit. Each immunoSEQ 96-well plate was sequenced on its own single-read 150-cycle Illumina NextSeq 550 flow cell. The original pipeline was this. Because the immunoSEQ output held only junctional sequences and lacked quality scores, the filtering could not match the filtering applied to full-length reads. To assign V/J genes and CDR3, sequences were annotated using PyIR, a Python wrapper for IgBLAST v1.9, with IMGT germline references. Any read was removed if the V/J assignment was weak (E-value above 1e-6), the CDR3 was missing, or the read contained stop codons, out-of-frame junctions, or ambiguous translated residues. V3J clonotypes were defined as sequences sharing an identical inferred V gene, J gene, and CDR3 amino acid sequence. The percentage overlap between two repertoires was calculated by dividing the number of shared unique clonotypes by the size of the smaller repertoire. RTK rarefaction, the Chao1 estimator, and Recon v2.1 estimates of unobserved clonotypes were used to assess repertoire richness. Generation probabilities for all TCRbeta clonotypes obtained by the gDNA method from a handful of donors were computed using OLGA. TCRdb mirrors the immuneACCESS table, restricted to in-frame sequences. Some clones are absent from its copies; in checked studies, under half trace to an unresolved V gene, and the reason for the others is unknown. That table furnishes V, J and clone size, whereas the DNA furnished D and trimming. Present in this sample are 2 million to 2.5 million clones, 93% of which were seen just once. The ten largest make up 0.35% to 0.5% of the sample.

The TCR sequence derives from a man aged 18 to 29 in good health. Some clones in this sample may be carry-over from other donors' samples. This chain joins TRBV15 to TRBJ2-2, with a weak D call of TRBD2 (5 bases match). What was sequenced was naive CD4+ T cells from PBMCs. The cell subset or site label for this specimen denotes: CD45RA+ positively selected. DNA sequence: TGTGCCACCAGCCCCCGGTTAGGAGGCGGGCTGTTTTTT. The resulting protein is CATSPRLGGGLFF. Full variable domain (CDR3 extended with the reference TRBV15 and TRBJ2-2 proteins): DAMVIQNPRYQVTQFGKPVTLSCSQTLNHNVMYWYQQKSSQAPKLLFHYYDKDFNNEADTPDNFQSRRPNTSFCFLDIRSPGLGDTAMYLCATSPRLGGGLFFGEGSRLTVL.